The source of this T cell receptor (beta chain) is a study of identical twins. All donors comprised healthy Caucasians. This clonotype has a count of ten or more. The CDR3 runs to 16 residues. CDR1 and CDR2 from the germline V gene are SGHVS and FNYEAQ. The trim removed 5 bases at V and 5 bases at J, leaving 11 bases unmatched. TCRdb analysed the 5' RACE reads with MiXCR anew, one entry per CDR3 protein. The table lists about 300,000 distinct CDR3 sequences, roughly 12% of them singletons, with roughly 7.8% in the top ten. The same sample was also used in a study of yellow fever vaccine responses in identical twins.

The genes are TRBV7-6 and TRBJ2-2, with 7 nucleotides matching TRBD1. The sequencing sample was made of CD8+ T cells sorted from blood. The sequence was collected from a woman between 18 and 29 years old in good health. The chain's CDR3 is CASSLWGDRVTGELFF. DNA for the CDR3: TGTGCCAGCAGCCTATGGGGAGACAGGGTGACCGGGGAGCTGTTTTTT. Drawing the rest from reference TRBV7-6 and TRBJ2-2, the complete variable domain is GAGVSQSPRYKVTKRGQDVALRCDPISGHVSLYWYRQALGQGPEFLTYFNYEAQQDKSGLPNDRFSAERPEGSISTLTIQRTEQRDSAMYRCASSLWGDRVTGELFFGEGSRLTVL.